This T cell receptor beta chain was retrieved from a study of cytomegalovirus exposure and HLA in healthy donors. Background on the study: The platform used for the 110 or so validation repertoires matched that of the 666 first-cohort repertoires, a later analysis reported. Findings of the study overall: As confirmed in vitro, a few CMV-associated chains were specific for CMV antigens. According to a subsequent analysis, TCR clusters from the first cohort were inclined to appear together in the 90 to 150 validation repertoires.

Assay used: immunoSEQ multiplex PCR; TCRdb lists only in-frame clones, some missing. The sample includes 50,000 to 70,000 clones, 85% to 95% of them seen just once. To note about this clone: Its matching antigen is unknown.

V shed 4 bases and J 11 bases; nucleotides not matched to a gene: 9. Germline values: CDR1 SGHTA, CDR2 FQGNSA. CDR3 size: 16 residues. The chain combines TRBV7-2 with TRBJ2-2; 14 nucleotides agree with TRBD2. Sample: PBMCs. This receptor was taken from a woman aged 18-29 years in good health and CMV-seropositive. CDR3 amino acids: CASSSPRTSGRSELFF. CDR3 nucleotides: TGTGCCAGCAGCTCGCCGAGGACTAGCGGGAGGTCAGAGCTGTTTTTT.